This TCR beta chain was sequenced for a study of cytomegalovirus exposure and HLA in healthy donors. Study in general: Earlier work reported 110 million or so unique TCR beta sequences from about 180 million T cells. Of the donors genotyped, several hundred in all, 65% to 90% fell in the Caucasian-associated ancestry cluster.

Healthy bone marrow donors made up the cohort. Per germline, CDR1 MDHEN and CDR2 SYDVKM. This CDR3 has 12 amino acids. V was trimmed by 3 bases and J by 10 bases, leaving 10 bases between them. The PCR contained 60 Vbeta and 13 Jbeta primers. Assay used: immunoSEQ multiplex PCR; TCRdb lists only in-frame clones, some missing. The sample records about 120,000 clones, about 68% being singletons. Findings of the study overall: The majority of TCR sequences were rare, yet some public TCRs appeared in many donors.

On this clone itself: Its antigen is unknown.

The rearrangement links TRBV28 to TRBJ2-1; D remains ambiguous. Sample: PBMCs. The TCR comes from a woman aged 40 to 50 in good health and CMV-seropositive. This chain's CDR3 is CASSFPLLEQFF. DNA of the CDR3: TGTGCCAGCAGTTTCCCACTCTTGGAGCAGTTCTTC. Based on the CDR3 plus reference TRBV28 and TRBJ2-1, the full variable domain is DVKVTQSSRYLVKRTGEKVFLECVQDMDHENMFWYRQDPGLGLRLIYFSYDVKMKEKGDIPEGYSVSREKKERFSLILESASTNQTSMYLCASSFPLLEQFFGPGTRLTVL.